The text below deals with one TCR beta chain. This record comes from a study of control samples from healthy donors and cancer patients. The V end was cut by 5 bases, the J end by 2 bases, with 12 bases between. The CDR3 contains 14 residues. Germline V gene sequence: CDR1 LGHNT, CDR2 FRNRAP. The data were produced by immunoSEQ multiplex PCR, yet TCRdb's version contains in-frame clones alone and is incomplete. The table includes over 100,000 clones, roughly 89% detected once. The rearrangement joins TRBV12-5 to TRBJ1-1, with no clear D. Input material: blood. The sequence was collected from a woman aged 50 to 60 in good health. The CDR3 loop reads CASGDKATNTEAFF. DNA for the CDR3: TGTGCTAGTGGTGACAAAGCCACCAACACTGAAGCTTTCTTT. The full variable domain, rest sourced from reference TRBV12-5 and TRBJ1-1, is DARVTQTPRHKVTEMGQEVTMRCQPILGHNTVFWYRQTMMQGLELLAYFRNRAPLDDSGMPKDRFSAEMPDATLATLKIQPSEPRDSAVYFCASGDKATNTEAFFGQGTRLTVV.